This section outlines one TCR beta chain sequence together with its context. This clonotype was picked up many times. Its recognized antigen is unknown. The record has no base qualities; no much larger clone is one base away. The CDR3 measures 13 amino acids from cysteine to phenylalanine. Of the read, only the CDR3 DNA is kept; its 39 bases are in frame from base 1. V loses 2 bases, J loses 8 bases, and the germline ends lie 7 bases apart. This entry belongs to a study of human T cells and chemical hapten exposure (TCRdb year 2021). In terms of the full investigation: For sensitization, 2% DPC in acetone was applied to a 2 cm by 2 cm area of upper inner arm skin. The mostly female patient cohort included alopecia areata with under or over 50% scalp involvement, alopecia totalis and alopecia universalis. Nearly 30 alopecia patients gave blood for TCR sequencing at one to four time points (pre-sensitization, 2, 6 and 24 weeks). Libraries were combined into a pool for sequencing, and differences in TCR yield between samples came mainly from small differences in library volumes within the pool. Blood samples were taken from patients before sensitization (week 0) and at 2, 6 and about 24 weeks after DPC sensitization. This study followed changes in the peripheral blood TCR repertoire in vivo during primary and secondary sensitization of alopecia patients to the hapten diphenylcyclopropenone (DPC). Patch testing was performed on the upper back with Finn chambers containing 0.01% DPC, and the patch tests were scored after 6 days according to International Contact Dermatitis Research Group standards. Weekly therapeutic DPC doses were additionally applied to the scalp of patients throughout the approximately 24-week study period.

The sample's time point, from its label and the paper: patch test 2, 6 weeks after DPC sensitization. The treatment or condition label on this specimen signifies: therapeutic diphenylcyclopropenone sensitization with weekly scalp DPC. Blood at each patch-test visit was drawn before the patch test was applied. To be eligible, patients had to be aged 18 to 70, diagnosed with alopecia and judged suitable for DPC therapy, while pregnant patients were excluded. Total RNA was extracted from unfractionated whole blood that had been collected in Tempus Blood RNA tubes. Library preparation used RACE. The instrument given in TCRdb is NextSeq 500. During library preparation, unique molecular identifiers were attached to individual cDNA molecules so that TCRs could be counted quantitatively and reproducibly. From each blood RNA sample, both TCR alpha and TCR beta chains were sequenced. The authors processed their data as follows. A median of approximately 96,000 TCRs per sample was observed, with a range of about 23,224 to 700,000. V, J and CDR3 annotation of the TCR reads was carried out using the Decombinator software suite. For PS versus PT1 abundance plots, all samples were subsampled to the same number of TCRs (28,000). Expanded TCRs were defined as absent before sensitization and observed at least eight times at the 2-week time point. TCRdb itself trimmed the public reads at Q25 with fastp, ran MiXCR and retained productive beta chains. Rows merge per CDR3 protein into single entries with the most common DNA and genes. The V and J calls shown here were made by TCRdb, not taken from the authors' results. This sample holds about 78,000 distinct CDR3 sequences; 8.5% were observed only once. The biggest ten clones account for approximately 3.5% of the sample.

Broader findings and caveats from the paper: DPC sensitization did not change how many TCRs were above 1 in 1000 frequency, and no evidence was found of alterations in global repertoire structure. A positive correlation was found between the number of PT1 expanded TCRs and patch test score, with significance reached at thresholds 8, 16 and 32 but not 4. All patients had alopecia, a presumed autoimmune disease, so their immune response might differ from that of healthy individuals. Compared with pre-sensitization or healthy control sets, expanded TCRs formed significantly more large CDR3 similarity clusters, which is consistent with antigen-driven responses. Repeated subsampling changed both the strength of the expansion versus patch-test correlation and the threshold at which the correlation became significant.

The chain is encoded by TRBV12-3 or TRBV12-4 joined to TRBJ1-6; the best D guess is TRBD1, with 5 bases matching. The sequence was obtained from a woman aged 45-65 years with alopecia areata. Some clones in this sample may be carry-over from other donors' samples. Source: whole blood, taken in connection with sensitization to the hapten diphenylcyclopropenone (DPC). At the DNA level, the sequence is TGTGCCAGCAGTTTAACAGGAGATTCACCCCTCCACTTT. Translated, this gives CASSLTGDSPLHF.